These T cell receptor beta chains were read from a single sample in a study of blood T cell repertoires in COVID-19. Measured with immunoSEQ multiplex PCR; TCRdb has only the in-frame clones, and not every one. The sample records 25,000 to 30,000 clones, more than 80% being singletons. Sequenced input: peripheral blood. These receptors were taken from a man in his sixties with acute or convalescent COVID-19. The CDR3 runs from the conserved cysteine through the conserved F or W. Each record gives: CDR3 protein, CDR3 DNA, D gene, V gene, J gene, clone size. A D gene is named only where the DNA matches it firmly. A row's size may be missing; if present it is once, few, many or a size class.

CDR3: CASSQGGLRNNEQFF
DNA: TGTGCCAGCAGCCAAGGGGGACTCCGGAACAATGAGCAGTTCTTC
D: -
V: TRBV4-2
J: TRBJ2-1
size: -

CDR3: CASSQGNSGAAGYTF
DNA: TGCGCCAGCAGCCAAGGGAATTCAGGGGCAGCTGGCTACACCTTC
D: -
V: TRBV4-1
J: TRBJ1-2
size: -

CDR3: CASSQVDMGLLSGNTIYF
DNA: TGCGCCAGCAGCCAAGTGGACATGGGGTTACTTTCTGGAAACACCATATATTTT
D: -
V: TRBV4-1
J: TRBJ1-3
size: few

CDR3: CASSEGQGQTGELFF
DNA: TGTGCCAGTAGTGAGGGGCAGGGGCAGACCGGGGAGCTGTTTTTT
D: -
V: TRBV19
J: TRBJ2-2
size: -

CDR3: CASRTDRFSGNTIYF
DNA: TGTGCCAGCAGGACGGACAGATTCTCTGGAAACACCATATATTTT
D: -
V: TRBV6-5
J: TRBJ1-3
size: -

CDR3: CASSLAGIQETQYF
DNA: TGTGCCAGCAGCTTGGCGGGGATCCAAGAGACCCAGTACTTC
D: -
V: TRBV5-4
J: TRBJ2-5
size: -

CDR3: CASSRLTSGYTDTQYF
DNA: TGTGCCAGCAGTCGACTGACTAGCGGATACACAGATACGCAGTATTTT
D: TRBD2
V: TRBV6-6
J: TRBJ2-3
size: -

CDR3: CASSLVLSGNTIYF
DNA: TGTGCCAGCAGTTTGGTACTATCTGGAAACACCATATATTTT
D: -
V: TRBV28
J: TRBJ1-3
size: -

CDR3: CASRDRGLGQPQHF
DNA: TGTGCCAGTCGGGACAGGGGGCTGGGGCAGCCCCAGCATTTT
D: TRBD1
V: TRBV19
J: TRBJ1-5
size: -

CDR3: CASSLDGLPPYEQYF
DNA: TGTGCCAGCAGCTTAGACGGACTTCCACCCTACGAGCAGTACTTC
D: -
V: TRBV11-2
J: TRBJ2-7
size: -

CDR3: CASSFGYGYTF
DNA: TGTGCCAGCAGCTTCGGTTATGGCTACACCTTC
D: -
V: TRBV5-6
J: TRBJ1-2
size: -

CDR3: CASSLTSPPSYEQYF
DNA: TGTGCCAGCAGTTTGACTAGCCCGCCCTCCTACGAGCAGTACTTC
D: TRBD2
V: TRBV27
J: TRBJ2-7
size: -

CDR3: CASSLEPLGATDTQYF
DNA: TGTGCCAGCAGCTTAGAGCCCTTGGGGGCCACAGATACGCAGTATTTT
D: -
V: TRBV7-9
J: TRBJ2-3
size: -

CDR3: CASKPTGAIKTFF
DNA: TGTGCCAGCAAACCGACAGGGGCGATAAAAACTTTCTTT
D: TRBD1
V: TRBV12-3/TRBV12-4
J: TRBJ1-1
size: -

CDR3: CASSPPAVGNTIYF
DNA: TGTGCCAGCTCACCACCGGCAGTTGGAAACACCATATATTTT
D: -
V: TRBV18
J: TRBJ1-3
size: -

CDR3: CAWSVGAGLQETQYF
DNA: TGTGCCTGGAGTGTAGGGGCAGGGCTTCAAGAGACCCAGTACTTC
D: -
V: TRBV30
J: TRBJ2-5
size: -

CDR3: CASSQGQRRWAQYF
DNA: TGTGCCAGCAGCCAAGGCCAGCGGAGATGGGCCCAGTACTTC
D: -
V: TRBV14
J: TRBJ2-5
size: -

CDR3: CSVPQGAGGYTF
DNA: TGCAGCGTCCCACAGGGGGCAGGTGGCTACACCTTC
D: TRBD1
V: TRBV29-1
J: TRBJ1-2
size: -

CDR3: CASSSRAGQSSYEQYF
DNA: TGTGCCAGCAGCTCCCGAGCAGGGCAATCTTCCTACGAGCAGTACTTC
D: -
V: TRBV5-5
J: TRBJ2-7
size: -

CDR3: CASSEGGPPGELFF
DNA: TGTGCCAGCAGCGAGGGGGGGCCGCCCGGGGAGCTGTTTTTT
D: -
V: TRBV7-9
J: TRBJ2-2
size: -

CDR3: CASSLNNNPGVTEAFF
DNA: TGCGCCAGCAGCTTGAATAACAACCCAGGGGTGACTGAAGCTTTCTTT
D: -
V: TRBV5-1
J: TRBJ1-1
size: once

CDR3: CASSIGRGRGNQPQHF
DNA: TGTGCCAGTAGTATAGGGAGGGGGCGAGGCAATCAGCCCCAGCATTTT
D: TRBD1
V: TRBV19
J: TRBJ1-5
size: -

CDR3: CASSPGTSGGYEQYF
DNA: TGCGCCAGCAGCCCCGGGACTAGCGGGGGCTACGAGCAGTACTTC
D: TRBD2
V: TRBV4-1
J: TRBJ2-7
size: -